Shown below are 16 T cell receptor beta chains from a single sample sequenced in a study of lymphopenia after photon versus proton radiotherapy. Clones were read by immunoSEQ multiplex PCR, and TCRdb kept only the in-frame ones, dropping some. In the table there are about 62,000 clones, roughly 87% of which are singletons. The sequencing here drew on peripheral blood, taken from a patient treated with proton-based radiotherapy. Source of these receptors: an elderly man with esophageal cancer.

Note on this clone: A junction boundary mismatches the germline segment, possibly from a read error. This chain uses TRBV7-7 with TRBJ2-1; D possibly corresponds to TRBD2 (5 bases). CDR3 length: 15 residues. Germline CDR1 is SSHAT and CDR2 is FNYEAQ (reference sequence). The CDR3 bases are TGTGCTAGCAGCCCGAGGGCGAGCTCCTACAATGAGCAGTTCTTC. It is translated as CASSPRASSYNEQFF.

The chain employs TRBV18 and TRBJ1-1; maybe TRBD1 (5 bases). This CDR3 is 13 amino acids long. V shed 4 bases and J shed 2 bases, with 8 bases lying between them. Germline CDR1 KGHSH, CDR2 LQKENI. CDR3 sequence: CASSLQANTEAFF. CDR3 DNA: TGTGCCAGCTCACTACAGGCTAACACTGAAGCTTTCTTT. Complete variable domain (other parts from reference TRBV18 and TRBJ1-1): NAGVMQNPRHLVRRRGQEARLRCSPMKGHSHVYWYRQLPEEGLKFMVYLQKENIIDESGMPKERFSAEFPKEGPSILRIQQVVRGDSAAYFCASSLQANTEAFFGQGTRLTVV.

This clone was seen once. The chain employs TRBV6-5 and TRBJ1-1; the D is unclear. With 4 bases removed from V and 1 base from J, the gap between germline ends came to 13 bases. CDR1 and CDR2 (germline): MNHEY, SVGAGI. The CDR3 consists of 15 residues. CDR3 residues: CASSSTRNRNTEAFF. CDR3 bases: TGTGCCAGCAGTTCCACCCGGAACAGGAACACTGAAGCTTTCTTT.

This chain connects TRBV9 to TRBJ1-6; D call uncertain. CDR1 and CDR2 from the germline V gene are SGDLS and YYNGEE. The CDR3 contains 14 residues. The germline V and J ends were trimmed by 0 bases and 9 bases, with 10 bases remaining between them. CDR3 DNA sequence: TGTGCCAGCAGCGTAGAGGGAACGGGTTCACCCCTCCACTTT. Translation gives CASSVEGTGSPLHF.

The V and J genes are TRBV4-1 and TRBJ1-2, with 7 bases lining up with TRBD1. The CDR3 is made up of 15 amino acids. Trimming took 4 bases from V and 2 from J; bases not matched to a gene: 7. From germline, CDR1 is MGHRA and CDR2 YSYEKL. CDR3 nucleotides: TGCGCCAGCAGCCCCCCCGGGACAGACAACTATGGCTACACCTTC. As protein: CASSPPGTDNYGYTF.

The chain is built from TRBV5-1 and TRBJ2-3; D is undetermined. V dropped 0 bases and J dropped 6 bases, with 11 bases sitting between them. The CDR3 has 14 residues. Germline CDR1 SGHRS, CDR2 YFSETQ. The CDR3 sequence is CASSLVPGTDTQYF. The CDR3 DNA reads TGCGCCAGCAGCTTGGTCCCTGGTACGGATACGCAGTATTTT.

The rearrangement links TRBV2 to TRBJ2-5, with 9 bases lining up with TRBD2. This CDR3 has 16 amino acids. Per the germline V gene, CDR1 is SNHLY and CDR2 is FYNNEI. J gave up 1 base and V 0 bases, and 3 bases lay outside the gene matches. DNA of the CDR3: TGTGCCAGCAGTGAAGCGCGCGGGGGGGCCCAAGAGACCCAGTACTTC. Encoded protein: CASSEARGGAQETQYF.

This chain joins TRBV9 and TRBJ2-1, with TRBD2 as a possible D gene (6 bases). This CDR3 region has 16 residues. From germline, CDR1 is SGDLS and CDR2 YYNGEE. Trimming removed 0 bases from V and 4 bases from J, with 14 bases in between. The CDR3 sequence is CASSVDPGSVYNEQFF. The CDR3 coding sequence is TGTGCCAGCAGCGTAGATCCCGGGAGCGTATACAATGAGCAGTTCTTC.

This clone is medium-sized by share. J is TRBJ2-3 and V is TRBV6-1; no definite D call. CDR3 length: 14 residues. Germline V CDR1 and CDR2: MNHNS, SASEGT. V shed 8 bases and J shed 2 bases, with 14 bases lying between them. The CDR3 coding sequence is TGTGCCAGCGTAGCCCCGGCAGCCACAGATACGCAGTATTTT. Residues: CASVAPAATDTQYF.

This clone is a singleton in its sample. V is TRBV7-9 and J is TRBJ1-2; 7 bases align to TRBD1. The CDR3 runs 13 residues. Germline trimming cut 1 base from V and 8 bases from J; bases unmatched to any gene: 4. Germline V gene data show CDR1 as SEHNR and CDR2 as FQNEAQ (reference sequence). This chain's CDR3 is CASSLDRTGGYTF. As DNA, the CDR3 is TGTGCCAGCAGCTTAGACAGGACAGGAGGCTACACCTTC. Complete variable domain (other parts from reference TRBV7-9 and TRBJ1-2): DTGVSQNPRHKITKRGQNVTFRCDPISEHNRLYWYRQTLGQGPEFLTYFQNEAQLEKSRLLSDRFSAERPKGSFSTLEIQRTEQGDSAMYLCASSLDRTGGYTFGSGTRLTVV.

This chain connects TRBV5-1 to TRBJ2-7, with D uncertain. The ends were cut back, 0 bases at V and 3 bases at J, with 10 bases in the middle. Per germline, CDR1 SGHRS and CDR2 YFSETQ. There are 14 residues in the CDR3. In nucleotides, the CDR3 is TGCGCCAGCAGCTTGGGTGGACCCAACTACGAGCAGTACTTC. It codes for CASSLGGPNYEQYF.

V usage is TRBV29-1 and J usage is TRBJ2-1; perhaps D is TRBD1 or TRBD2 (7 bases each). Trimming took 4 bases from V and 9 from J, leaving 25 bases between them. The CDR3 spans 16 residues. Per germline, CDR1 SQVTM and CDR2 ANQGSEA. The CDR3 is CSVVLPNRGWGGEQFF. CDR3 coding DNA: TGCAGCGTTGTTCTCCCTAACAGGGGCTGGGGGGGTGAGCAGTTCTTC.

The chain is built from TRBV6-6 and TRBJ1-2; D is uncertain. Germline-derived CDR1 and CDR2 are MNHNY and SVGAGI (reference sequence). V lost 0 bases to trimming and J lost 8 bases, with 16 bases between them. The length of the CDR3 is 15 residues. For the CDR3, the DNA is TGTGCCAGCAGTTACTCGGGCCCGCGTCGTGGGGGCTACACCTTC. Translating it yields CASSYSGPRRGGYTF.

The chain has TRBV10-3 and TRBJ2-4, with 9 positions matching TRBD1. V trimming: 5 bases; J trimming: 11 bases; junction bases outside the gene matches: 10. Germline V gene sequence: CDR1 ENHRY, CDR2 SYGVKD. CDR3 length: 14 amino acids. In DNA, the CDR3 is TGTGCCATCAGTCAGGACAGGGGTATAGTCTTTCAGTACTTC. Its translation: CAISQDRGIVFQYF.

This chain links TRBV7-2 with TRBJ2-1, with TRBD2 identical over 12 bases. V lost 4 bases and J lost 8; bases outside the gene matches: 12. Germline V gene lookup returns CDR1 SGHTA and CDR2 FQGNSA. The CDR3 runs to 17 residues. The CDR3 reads CASSYWASGRARDEQFF. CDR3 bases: TGTGCCAGCAGCTATTGGGCTAGCGGGAGGGCTAGGGATGAGCAGTTCTTC.

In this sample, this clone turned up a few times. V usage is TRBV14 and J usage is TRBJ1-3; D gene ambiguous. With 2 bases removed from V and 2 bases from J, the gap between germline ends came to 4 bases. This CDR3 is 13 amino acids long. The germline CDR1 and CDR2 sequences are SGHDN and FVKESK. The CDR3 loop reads CASSQSPGNTIYF. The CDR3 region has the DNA TGTGCCAGCAGCCAATCTCCTGGAAACACCATATATTTT.